The 25 T cell receptor beta chains below all came from one sample that was sequenced in a study of cytomegalovirus exposure and HLA in healthy donors. Both 60 Vbeta primers and 13 Jbeta primers went into the PCR. Produced via immunoSEQ multiplex PCR; TCRdb's table is partial and in-frame only. The sample includes roughly 120,000 clones, around three quarters seen only once; the top ten take about 13%. Sequenced sample: PBMCs. Source of these receptors: a woman aged 60-75 years in good health and CMV-seropositive.

V and J are TRBV7-2 and TRBJ2-5; 8 bases agree with TRBD2. Germline V lookup: CDR1 SGHTA, CDR2 FQGNSA. The CDR3 has 15 residues. After removal of 0 bases from V and 5 bases from J, the junction contained 5 bases not matched to a gene. In nucleotides, the CDR3 is TGTGCCAGCAGCTTAGCGAATAGACTAGCGGAGACCCAGTACTTC. Translated, it gives CASSLANRLAETQYF.

This clone occurred a few times. The chain links TRBV29-1 to TRBJ2-5; TRBD1 matches 8 bases. The J call may be faulty, since TRBJ2-7 better matches the DNA end. This CDR3 has 13 amino acids. The V gene's germline CDR1 is SQVTM and CDR2 ANQGSEA. The CDR3 here is CSVEDGDRGEQYF. As DNA, the CDR3 is TGCAGCGTTGAAGATGGTGACAGGGGCGAGCAGTACTTC.

The rearrangement links TRBV11-2 to TRBJ2-4; 9 nucleotides align to TRBD1. This CDR3 has 16 amino acids. The V and J ends lost 5 bases and 0 bases, in that order; junction bases with no gene match: 5. The germline V gene encodes CDR1 SGHAT and CDR2 FQNNGV. CDR3 sequence reads: CASSKGQGIAKNIQYF. The CDR3 nucleotides are TGTGCCAGCAGCAAGGGACAGGGAATAGCCAAAAACATTCAGTACTTC.

This sequence joins TRBV7-6 and TRBJ2-7; 7 nucleotides line up with TRBD2. This CDR3 is 17 amino acids long. V lost 1 base to trimming and J lost 1 base; unmatched junction nucleotides: 10. The germline CDR1 and CDR2 sequences are SGHVS and FNYEAQ. This CDR3 reads CASSLGPTSATSYEQYF. The CDR3 nucleotides are TGTGCCAGCAGCTTAGGGCCAACTAGCGCTACTTCCTACGAGCAGTACTTC.

This clone was counted between two and nine times. The chain carries TRBV28 and TRBJ2-5, with 11 positions matching TRBD2. The CDR3 has 14 residues. Trimming took 8 bases from V and 5 from J; bases not matched to a gene: 7. CDR1 and CDR2 (germline): MDHEN, SYDVKM. The CDR3 sequence is CASSQTSGKETQYF. The DNA of the CDR3 is TGTGCCAGCTCTCAGACTAGCGGGAAGGAGACCCAGTACTTC.

This chain uses TRBV20-1 with TRBJ1-2; the match to TRBD1 covers 7 bases. From germline, CDR1 is DFQATT and CDR2 SNEGSKA (reference sequence). The CDR3 runs 10 residues. Unmatched junction bases numbered 3, after V lost 6 bases and J lost 8 bases. The CDR3 DNA sequence: TGCAGTGCAAGACAGGGAGGCTACACCTTC. Translating it yields CSARQGGYTF.

This rearrangement joins TRBV18 to TRBJ2-5; 8 bases match TRBD1. The CDR3 contains 13 residues. Losses at the gene ends were 5 bases for V and 5 bases for J; bases not matched to a gene: 4. CDR1 and CDR2 (germline): KGHSH, LQKENI. CDR3 protein: CASSRQGPETQYF. In DNA, the CDR3 is TGTGCCAGCTCAAGACAGGGGCCGGAGACCCAGTACTTC.

This clone was counted a few times. This sequence joins TRBV5-1 and TRBJ2-3, with TRBD2 matching over 7 bases. Looked up from germline, CDR1 is SGHRS and CDR2 is YFSETQ. V trimming: 4 bases; J trimming: 6 bases; junction bases outside the gene matches: 11. The CDR3 is made up of 15 amino acids. CDR3 amino acids: CASSARGGWSDTQYF. For the CDR3, the DNA is TGCGCCAGCAGCGCTCGCGGGGGATGGTCGGATACGCAGTATTTT.

This CDR3 reads CASSATGDYEQYF. The CDR3 DNA is TGTGCCAGCAGCGCCACAGGGGACTACGAGCAGTACTTC. The V and J genes are TRBV9 and TRBJ2-7; TRBD1 agrees at 7 bases. V trimming: 3 bases; J trimming: 3 bases; junction bases outside the gene matches: 3. CDR3 size: 13 residues. Germline CDR1 and CDR2: SGDLS and YYNGEE.

The V call is TRBV9, the J call TRBJ1-3; the D gene is possibly TRBD1 (6 bases). Germline values: CDR1 SGDLS, CDR2 YYNGEE. V lost 3 bases, J lost 1 base, and 11 bases lay in between. The CDR3 contains 15 residues. DNA for the CDR3: TGTGCCAGCAGCGCCTTTACAGGGTCTGGAAACACCATATATTTT. It codes for CASSAFTGSGNTIYF.

This sequence joins TRBV19 and TRBJ1-5; D is perhaps TRBD1 (6 bases). This CDR3 has 18 amino acids. The ends were cut back, 5 bases at V and 3 bases at J, with 23 bases in the middle. The germline gives CDR1 LNHDA, CDR2 SQIVND (reference sequence). The CDR3 protein is CASSQEAGARRSNQPQHF. CDR3 nucleotides: TGTGCCAGTAGTCAGGAGGCAGGGGCCCGAAGATCCAATCAGCCCCAGCATTTT.

The rearrangement links TRBV18 to TRBJ1-6; 8 bases map to TRBD1. Per the germline V gene, CDR1 is KGHSH and CDR2 is LQKENI. V lost 3 bases to trimming and J lost 9 bases; unmatched junction nucleotides: 4. This CDR3 region has 14 residues. The CDR3: CASSPDRVSSPLHF. CDR3 sequence (DNA): TGTGCCAGCTCACCGGACAGGGTGAGTTCACCCCTCCACTTT.

The chain has TRBV2 and TRBJ2-5, with 9 bases matching TRBD2. Germline V lookup: CDR1 SNHLY, CDR2 FYNNEI. The CDR3 covers 14 residues. After removal of 4 bases from V and 3 bases from J, the junction contained 3 bases not matched to a gene. CDR3 sequence (DNA): TGTGCCAGCAGTGGCCAGCGGGGGGAAGAGACCCAGTACTTC. Its protein is CASSGQRGEETQYF.

Only a few counts were recorded for this clone. This sequence joins TRBV5-6 and TRBJ1-1, with TRBD1 identical over 8 bases. The ends lost 5 bases at V and 5 bases at J; junction bases unmatched: 11. The CDR3 sequence is 15 residues long. Looked up from germline, CDR1 is SGHDT and CDR2 is YYEEEE. The chain's CDR3 is CASSRWTGWVTEAFF. CDR3 nucleotide sequence: TGTGCCAGCAGTCGCTGGACAGGGTGGGTTACTGAAGCTTTCTTT. Using reference TRBV5-6 and TRBJ1-1 for the parts outside the CDR3, the full variable domain is DAGVTQSPTHLIKTRGQQVTLRCSPKSGHDTVSWYQQALGQGPQFIFQYYEEEERQRGNFPDRFSGHQFPNYSSELNVNALLLGDSALYLCASSRWTGWVTEAFFGQGTRLTVV.

This chain uses TRBV14 with TRBJ1-3; 8 nucleotides match TRBD1. CDR3 size: 16 residues. CDR1 and CDR2 from the germline V gene are SGHDN and FVKESK. The V gene end was trimmed by 1 base and the J gene end by 3 bases; junction bases not matched to a gene: 5. The CDR3 spells CASSQGTGYIGNTIYF. CDR3 DNA sequence: TGTGCCAGCAGCCAAGGGACAGGGTACATTGGAAACACCATATATTTT.

The V call is TRBV5-8, the J call TRBJ1-2; possibly TRBD1 for D (6 bases). The CDR3 is 14 amino acids. The germline CDR1 and CDR2 sequences are SGHTS and YDEGEE. Between the trimmed V and J ends, which lost 3 bases and 5 bases, there was a span of 14 bases. The DNA of the CDR3 is TGTGCCAGCAGCTACCAGGGGATCCGGTATGGCTACACCTTC. This gives the protein CASSYQGIRYGYTF.

J is TRBJ2-1 and V is TRBV2, with a weak D call TRBD2 (6 bases). CDR1 and CDR2 from the germline V gene are SNHLY and FYNNEI. The CDR3 consists of 16 residues. V was shortened by 2 bases and J by 0 bases, with 11 bases between the two germline ends. CDR3 loop: CASSEFGGNSYNEQFF. Here the CDR3 DNA reads TGTGCCAGCAGTGAATTTGGCGGGAACTCCTACAATGAGCAGTTCTTC.

This clone has more than one count but fewer than ten. The V call is TRBV4-2, the J call TRBJ1-2; 7 positions agree with TRBD1. V lost 5 bases, J lost 8 bases, and 2 bases stayed unmatched. The CDR3 has 11 residues. Germline CDR1 is LGHNA and CDR2 is YNFKEQ. The CDR3 nucleotides read TGTGCCAGCAGCGACAGGGTCGGCTACACCTTC. It is translated as CASSDRVGYTF.

This clone was counted once. This sequence joins TRBV2 and TRBJ1-3, with D maybe TRBD1 (6 bases). The CDR3 spans 15 residues. Germline V gives CDR1 SNHLY, CDR2 FYNNEI. V was clipped by 5 bases and J by 4 bases, with 15 bases between them. This CDR3 reads CASSSVGGQGNTIYF. CDR3 sequence (DNA): TGTGCCAGCAGTTCCGTGGGGGGGCAAGGAAACACCATATATTTT.

The chain uses TRBV27 and TRBJ1-4; TRBD1 might be the D (5 bases). V dropped 2 bases and J dropped 3 bases, with 7 bases sitting between them. Germline CDR1 is MNHEY and CDR2 is SMNVEV (reference sequence). This CDR3 comprises 14 residues. The CDR3 coding sequence is TGTGCCAGCAGTTTAGCGGGGGCTAATGAAAAACTGTTTTTT. This encodes CASSLAGANEKLFF.

The rearrangement joins TRBV6-6 to TRBJ1-2; 9 bases agree with TRBD1. Germline assignment: CDR1 MNHNY and CDR2 SVGAGI (reference sequence). Trimming took 8 bases from V and 1 from J; bases not matched to a gene: 11. This CDR3 comprises 16 residues. CDR3 sequence reads: CASGDRDRAINYGYTF. The CDR3 region has the DNA TGTGCCAGCGGAGACCGGGACAGGGCTATTAACTATGGCTACACCTTC.

The chain couples TRBV23-1 to TRBJ1-1; D might be TRBD1 (6 bases). TRBV23-1 is treated as an ORF (open reading frame) with a function not yet certain. Trimming removed 2 bases from V and 5 bases from J, with 18 bases in between. The CDR3 has 16 amino acids. The CDR3 protein is CASSQSPLWGLTEAFF. The CDR3 DNA sequence: TGCGCCAGCAGTCAAAGCCCCTTGTGGGGGCTAACTGAAGCTTTCTTT.

The V gene is TRBV7-2, the J gene TRBJ1-5; maybe TRBD1 (5 bases). Germline assignment: CDR1 SGHTA and CDR2 FQGNSA. This CDR3 spans 15 amino acids. Trimming left V 3 bases short and J 0 bases short, with 9 bases between. CDR3 nucleotides: TGTGCCAGCAGCTTTGGACACTATAGCAATCAGCCCCAGCATTTT. Its protein product is CASSFGHYSNQPQHF. Combining the CDR3 with reference TRBV7-2 and TRBJ1-5 gives the whole variable domain GAGVSQSPSNKVTEKGKDVELRCDPISGHTALYWYRQSLGQGLEFLIYFQGNSAPDKSGLPSDRFSAERTGGSVSTLTIQRTQQEDSAVYLCASSFGHYSNQPQHFGDGTRLSIL.

The chain is built from TRBV7-2 and TRBJ2-3; 7 nucleotides agree with TRBD2. The ends lost 5 bases at V and 7 bases at J; junction bases unmatched: 12. This CDR3 has 15 amino acids. Germline values: CDR1 SGHTA, CDR2 FQGNSA. CDR3 DNA sequence: TGTGCCAGCAGCAGAAGGACTAGTGGAGAGCATACGCAGTATTTT. Amino acids: CASSRRTSGEHTQYF.

J is TRBJ1-3 and V is TRBV7-7, with 7 bases lining up with TRBD1. V trimming: 5 bases; J trimming: 2 bases; junction bases outside the gene matches: 6. The CDR3 is 15 amino acids. CDR1 and CDR2 from the germline V gene are SSHAT and FNYEAQ (reference sequence). The CDR3 region has the DNA TGTGCCAGCAGCGCCTCCGACAGGGCTGGAAACACCATATATTTT. This gives the protein CASSASDRAGNTIYF.